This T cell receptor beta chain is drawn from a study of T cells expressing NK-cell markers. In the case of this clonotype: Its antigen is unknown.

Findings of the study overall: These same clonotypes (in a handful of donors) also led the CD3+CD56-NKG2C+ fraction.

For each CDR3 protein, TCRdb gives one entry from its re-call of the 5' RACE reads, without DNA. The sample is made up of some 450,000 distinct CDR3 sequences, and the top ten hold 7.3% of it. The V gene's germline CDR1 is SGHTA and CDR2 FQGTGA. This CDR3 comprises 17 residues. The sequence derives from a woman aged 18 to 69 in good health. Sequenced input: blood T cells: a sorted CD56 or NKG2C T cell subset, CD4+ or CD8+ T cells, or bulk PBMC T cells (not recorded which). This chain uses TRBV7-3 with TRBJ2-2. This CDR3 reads CASSPRRLGTNTGELFF.